Shown below are 22 T cell receptor beta chains from a single sample sequenced in a study of shared clonotypes between healthy human individuals. The assay was immunoSEQ multiplex PCR, and TCRdb's table has in-frame clones only and misses some. The sample lists 1,400,000 or so clones, approximately 98.5% occurring once. Material for sequencing was naive CD4+ T cells sorted from blood. Indicated subset: CD45RA+ positively selected. The receptor source for this set is a man aged 30 to 39 in good health.

This sequence joins TRBV5-8 and TRBJ2-2; 10 bases match TRBD1. Germline values: CDR1 SGHTS, CDR2 YDEGEE. Trimming took 2 bases from V and 4 from J; bases not matched to a gene: 2. The CDR3 consists of 15 residues. This chain's CDR3 is CASSFGTGVTGELFF. The CDR3 DNA is TGTGCCAGCAGCTTCGGGACAGGGGTCACCGGGGAGCTGTTTTTT. Full variable domain (rest looked up from reference TRBV5-8 and TRBJ2-2): EAGVTQSPTHLIKTRGQQATLRCSPISGHTSVYWYQQALGLGLQFLLWYDEGEERNRGNFPPRFSGRQFPNYSSELNVNALELEDSALYLCASSFGTGVTGELFFGEGSRLTVL.

V gene TRBV25-1 combines with J gene TRBJ2-7; 12 bases are a match to TRBD1. V lost 6 bases to trimming and J lost 5 bases; unmatched junction nucleotides: 5. CDR3 length: 14 amino acids. Per germline, CDR1 MGHDK and CDR2 SYGVNS. CDR3 protein: CASSPGQGADEQYF. The CDR3, as DNA: TGTGCCAGCAGCCCGGGACAGGGGGCTGACGAGCAGTACTTC.

Written as DNA, the CDR3 is TGCGCCAGCAGCCTTCACAGTAGGTCCGACACTGAAGCTTTCTTT. Translation gives CASSLHSRSDTEAFF. V and J are TRBV4-3 and TRBJ1-1; the D is unclear. V dropped 4 bases and J dropped 3 bases, with 15 bases sitting between them. In germline, CDR1 is LGHNA, CDR2 YSLEER. The CDR3 is 15 residues long.

V gene TRBV4-1 combines with J gene TRBJ1-2; D gene ambiguous. Looked up from germline, CDR1 is MGHRA and CDR2 is YSYEKL. Deletions cut 1 base from V and 0 bases from J, with 6 bases between. The CDR3 extends over 14 amino acids. The CDR3 DNA follows: TGCGCCAGCAGCCAAGTGGGGTCTAACTATGGCTACACCTTC. It is translated as CASSQVGSNYGYTF.

V is TRBV18 and J is TRBJ2-1; 10 bases are shared with TRBD1. CDR3 length equals 17 residues. V trimming: 3 bases; J trimming: 6 bases; junction bases outside the gene matches: 11. Germline V CDR1 and CDR2: KGHSH, LQKENI. The CDR3 protein is CASSPKRQGALPNEQFF. CDR3 DNA: TGTGCCAGCTCACCTAAACGACAGGGGGCGCTCCCCAATGAGCAGTTCTTC.

The rearrangement joins TRBV19 to TRBJ1-1; the match to TRBD1 covers 10 bases. Unmatched junction bases numbered 4, after V lost 1 base and J lost 5 bases. The CDR3 extends over 15 amino acids. Germline V gene data show CDR1 as LNHDA and CDR2 as SQIVND (reference sequence). This chain's CDR3 is CASSIGRTGGTEAFF. CDR3 nucleotides: TGTGCCAGTAGTATAGGGCGGACAGGGGGGACTGAAGCTTTCTTT. The variable domain in full, completed from reference TRBV19 and TRBJ1-1, reads DGGITQSPKYLFRKEGQNVTLSCEQNLNHDAMYWYRQDPGQGLRLIYYSQIVNDFQKGDIAEGYSVSREKKESFPLTVTSAQKNPTAFYLCASSIGRTGGTEAFFGQGTRLTVV.

The chain is built from TRBV9 and TRBJ2-7, with D perhaps being TRBD1 or TRBD2 (5 bases each). CDR1 is SGDLS and CDR2 is YYNGEE in the germline V gene. Trimming left V 1 base short and J 7 bases short, with 12 bases between. The CDR3 consists of 13 residues. CDR3 coding DNA: TGTGCCAGCAGCGTAACCAACTGGGGGGAGCAGTACTTC. The encoded protein is CASSVTNWGEQYF.

The chain couples TRBV2 to TRBJ1-2, with D possibly being TRBD1 (5 bases). The V gene's germline CDR1 is SNHLY and CDR2 FYNNEI. Trimming pared 5 bases from V and 4 bases from J, leaving 14 bases between. The CDR3 is 14 residues long. CDR3 protein: CASSTTGTRYGYTF. CDR3 coding DNA: TGTGCCAGCAGTACAACCGGGACCCGCTATGGCTACACCTTC.

The chain has TRBV19 and TRBJ2-3, with TRBD2 identical over 11 bases. V lost 3 bases to trimming and J lost 2 bases; unmatched junction nucleotides: 4. The CDR3 has 16 residues. Looked up from germline, CDR1 is LNHDA and CDR2 is SQIVND (reference sequence). CDR3 protein: CASSIVAGGPTDTQYF. As DNA, the CDR3 is TGTGCCAGTAGTATCGTAGCGGGAGGGCCCACAGATACGCAGTATTTT.

CDR3 nucleotides: TGTGCCAGCAGCTTGTTCGGGAGCTCCTACAATGAGCAGTTCTTC. Encoded protein: CASSLFGSSYNEQFF. The chain links TRBV5-4 to TRBJ2-1, with D perhaps TRBD2 (6 bases). Per the germline V gene, CDR1 is SGHNT and CDR2 is YYREEE (reference sequence). The CDR3 has 15 amino acids. V dropped 1 base and J dropped 0 bases, with 8 bases sitting between them.

J is TRBJ2-2 and V is TRBV6-5; perhaps TRBD2 as D (5 bases). The length of the CDR3 is 11 residues. Germline V gene sequence: CDR1 MNHEY, CDR2 SVGAGI. Trimming took 6 bases from V and 6 from J, leaving 5 bases between them. In nucleotides, the CDR3 is TGTGCCAGCAGGGGAGCCGGGGAGCTGTTTTTT. Its translation is CASRGAGELFF.

This chain connects TRBV28 to TRBJ2-3; TRBD2 agrees at 9 bases. Germline V lookup: CDR1 MDHEN, CDR2 SYDVKM. The CDR3 is 15 amino acids. V lost 8 bases to trimming and J lost 1 base; unmatched junction nucleotides: 7. In DNA form, the CDR3 reads TGTGCCAGCTCCGTAGCGGGAGCGGGCACAGATACGCAGTATTTT. This sequence encodes CASSVAGAGTDTQYF.

V usage is TRBV19 and J usage is TRBJ2-2; either TRBD1 or TRBD2 may supply D (6 bases each). The CDR3 has 14 amino acids. Looked up from germline, CDR1 is LNHDA and CDR2 is SQIVND (reference sequence). V was shortened by 10 bases and J by 4 bases, with 16 bases between the two germline ends. The chain's CDR3 is CATGRGPGTGELFF. The CDR3 DNA sequence: TGTGCCACGGGACGGGGGCCGGGCACCGGGGAGCTGTTTTTT.

J is TRBJ1-2 and V is TRBV5-8; the D gene is possibly TRBD1 (5 bases). Germline assignment: CDR1 SGHTS and CDR2 YDEGEE. Trimming removed 2 bases from V and 4 bases from J, with 9 bases in between. This CDR3 has 13 residues. CDR3 nucleotide sequence: TGTGCCAGCAGCTTTCGGGGGAGCTATGGCTACACCTTC. The encoded protein is CASSFRGSYGYTF. Looking up the rest from reference TRBV5-8 and TRBJ1-2 gives the full variable domain: EAGVTQSPTHLIKTRGQQATLRCSPISGHTSVYWYQQALGLGLQFLLWYDEGEERNRGNFPPRFSGRQFPNYSSELNVNALELEDSALYLCASSFRGSYGYTFGSGTRLTVV.

A single count supports this clone. V and J are TRBV27 and TRBJ1-5, with D tentatively TRBD1 (6 bases). With 8 bases removed from V and 7 bases from J, the gap between germline ends came to 18 bases. The CDR3 covers 14 residues. Per the germline V gene, CDR1 is MNHEY and CDR2 is SMNVEV (reference sequence). This CDR3 reads CASGSTGPRQPQHF. DNA for the CDR3: TGTGCCAGCGGCTCAACAGGGCCGAGGCAGCCCCAGCATTTT.

With respect to this clone: A junction end diverges from the germline sequence, so it may reflect a read error. The chain employs TRBV7-7 and TRBJ2-5; D may be TRBD1 (6 bases). Germline CDR1 is SSHAT and CDR2 is FNYEAQ (reference sequence). The CDR3 has 14 residues. Here the CDR3 DNA reads TGTGCTAGCAGCCATGAAGGTTTAGGGGGGACCCAGTACTTC. It yields the protein CASSHEGLGGTQYF.

The chain combines TRBV28 with TRBJ1-5; weak D call: TRBD1 (6 bases). Germline CDR1 MDHEN, CDR2 SYDVKM. The CDR3 is 13 residues long. V shed 4 bases and J shed 6 bases, with 10 bases lying between them. The CDR3 coding sequence is TGTGCCAGCAGTTCTGGGGGCCTTCAGCCCCAGCATTTT. Translation gives CASSSGGLQPQHF. The entire variable domain, with the rest obtained from reference TRBV28 and TRBJ1-5, is as follows: DVKVTQSSRYLVKRTGEKVFLECVQDMDHENMFWYRQDPGLGLRLIYFSYDVKMKEKGDIPEGYSVSREKKERFSLILESASTNQTSMYLCASSSGGLQPQHFGDGTRLSIL.

This sequence joins TRBV9 and TRBJ2-7, with D maybe TRBD1 (6 bases). CDR1 and CDR2 from the germline V gene are SGDLS and YYNGEE. CDR3 size: 14 residues. V lost 0 bases, J lost 3 bases, and 10 bases lay in between. The CDR3 DNA is TGTGCCAGCAGCGTAGCGACAGGCGACTACGAGCAGTACTTC. This encodes CASSVATGDYEQYF.

The chain links TRBV11-2 to TRBJ2-5; tentatively, D is TRBD1 (6 bases). V was cut by 6 bases and J by 4 bases, with 18 bases left in between. Germline lookup yields CDR1 SGHAT and CDR2 FQNNGV. The CDR3 has 15 residues. The chain's CDR3 is CASSRTPGVGETQYF. CDR3 DNA: TGTGCCAGCAGTCGTACTCCAGGGGTCGGAGAGACCCAGTACTTC.

The chain carries TRBV2 and TRBJ2-7; the D gene is possibly TRBD2 (6 bases). Germline CDR1 is SNHLY and CDR2 is FYNNEI. The CDR3 covers 13 residues. The V gene lost 6 bases and the J gene lost 5 bases, with 14 bases spanning the gap. CDR3: CASRATRKDEQYF. CDR3 nucleotides: TGTGCCAGCAGGGCGACTAGGAAGGACGAGCAGTACTTC.

The chain uses TRBV5-1 and TRBJ2-3; 7 bases map to TRBD2. The CDR3 is made up of 17 amino acids. V gave up 9 bases and J gave up 1 base; unmatched junction bases: 17. CDR1 and CDR2 from the germline V gene are SGHRS and YFSETQ. CDR3 DNA sequence: TGCGCCACTTCAAAACCCCTAGCGGCTGGGGGCACAGATACGCAGTATTTT. Encoded protein: CATSKPLAAGGTDTQYF.

This clone came up once. The V gene is TRBV5-4, the J gene TRBJ2-1; a possible D gene is TRBD2 (5 bases). CDR3 length equals 11 residues. Germline V gene lookup returns CDR1 SGHNT and CDR2 YYREEE (reference sequence). Between the trimmed V and J ends, which lost 2 bases and 15 bases, there was a span of 12 bases. The CDR3 loop reads CASSFGIVTFF. The DNA for the CDR3 is TGTGCCAGCAGCTTCGGGATAGTGACGTTCTTC.